The rows below give T cell receptor beta chains drawn from one sample of a study of Graves' ophthalmopathy and Graves' hyperthyroidism. TCRdb re-called the multiplex PCR reads with MiXCR, one entry per CDR3 protein. The repertoire holds approximately 700,000 distinct CDR3 sequences, with more than 40% as singletons. The material sequenced was peripheral blood. Every receptor here comes from an adult man with Graves' ophthalmopathy. Both conserved end residues are part of each CDR3.

>TRBJ2-7|TRBV5-5
CASSLAWDGIYEQYF
>TRBJ2-7|TRBV5-6
CASSQKGTPQQYF
>TRBJ1-2|TRBV19
CAALDRGDGYTF
>TRBJ2-7|TRBV29-1
CSADFYEQYF
>TRBJ1-2|TRBV7-9
CASSPTLGTYGYTF
>TRBJ2-1|TRBV29-1
CSVVAYNEQFF
>TRBJ2-7|TRBV27
CASSPGIEQYF
>TRBJ2-7|TRBV7-9
CASSPRLMYEQYF
>TRBJ2-2|TRBV10-2
CASRYRGELFF
>TRBJ2-2|TRBV10-3
CAISHSLRTGYTGELFF
>TRBJ2-1|TRBV5-1
CASSLARPGSSYNEQFF
>TRBJ2-5|TRBV2
CASSSVDF
>TRBJ1-5|TRBV7-9
CASSSAGHQDQPQHF
>TRBJ2-6|TRBV2
CASSEARLAGANVLTF
>TRBJ2-5|TRBV11-1
CASTGVQTPLTETQYF
>TRBJ1-2|TRBV9
CASSAEGQGVYGYTF
>TRBJ2-7|TRBV5-1
CASSLEPGGRSVEQYF
>TRBJ2-7|TRBV10-3
CAIRTELAGDEQYF
>TRBJ1-5|TRBV7-2
CASSLRTAFSNQPQHF
>TRBJ1-5|TRBV15
CAIRGGGESNQPQHF
>TRBJ1-1|TRBV10-3
CASSYQGTMNTEAFF
>TRBJ2-7|TRBV7-9
CASSPRTSGTGEQYF
>TRBJ2-7|TRBV7-9
CASSQVGPIYEQYF
>TRBJ2-2|TRBV5-1
CASSIGQGGELFF
>TRBJ2-3|TRBV5-1
CASSPLSTDTQYF
>TRBJ2-5|TRBV29-1
CSVRERGYQETQYF